This T cell receptor (beta chain) is drawn from a study of blood T cell repertoires in COVID-19. The overall study: Sources were T cells, B-cell-depleted T cells, or PBMCs; the material itself was cDNA or gDNA.

Sequenced by immunoSEQ multiplex PCR; TCRdb stores in-frame clones only, minus some. The sample lists under 200,000 clones, more than 75% occurring once. Germline lookup yields CDR1 MNHNY and CDR2 SVGAGI (reference sequence). The CDR3 length is 16 residues. With V trimmed by 5 bases and J by 4 bases, 5 bases remained unmatched. This sequence was found in a man aged 50-59 years who had recovered from COVID-19. The sample taken for sequencing was peripheral blood. V gene TRBV6-6 combines with J gene TRBJ2-6, with 10 bases fitting TRBD1. The CDR3 DNA sequence: TGTGCCAGCAGTCGACAGGGGGCGCACGGGGCCAACGTCCTGACTTTC. This gives the protein CASSRQGAHGANVLTF.